The present T cell receptor (beta chain) was sequenced within a study of naive CD8 T cells in extremely preterm neonates. Findings of the study overall: Productive template counts varied among preterm samples, a noted limitation. Shared CDR3 nucleotide sequences: preterm roughly 2.7%, term about 0.37%, children 0.03% to 0.035%, adults roughly 0.01%. iChao1 richness was lowest in preterm neonates, significantly versus all ages.

The V gene's germline CDR1 is MGHRA and CDR2 YSYEKL. The CDR3 sequence is 14 residues long. The ends were cut back, 3 bases at V and 1 base at J, with 9 bases in the middle. Per sample, roughly 20,000 to 110,000 naive CD8+ cells were sorted. A note on this clone: What it binds is not known.

Produced via immunoSEQ multiplex PCR; TCRdb's table is partial and in-frame only. The sample holds several thousand clones, less than 98% seen once. V and J are TRBV4-1 and TRBJ1-1; D is uncertain. The sequence came from a human donor in good health. Material: naive CD8+ T cells from blood. CDR3 region: CASSQRAPNTEAFF. Written as DNA, the CDR3 is TGCGCCAGCAGCCAGCGGGCCCCGAACACTGAAGCTTTCTTT.